A single sample gave rise to the 19 T cell receptor beta chains below, sequenced in a study of blood T cell repertoires in COVID-19. Profiling relied on immunoSEQ multiplex PCR, and the TCRdb table lists in-frame clones only, not all of them. This sample has 170,000 or so clones, with roughly four fifths found just once. Sequencing was carried out using peripheral blood. These receptors came from a woman in her seventies with COVID-19, enrolled during active disease.

The rearrangement joins TRBV7-2 to TRBJ1-2, with D tentatively TRBD1 (6 bases). V lost 5 bases and J 12 bases, leaving 10 bases between the germline ends. Germline values: CDR1 SGHTA, CDR2 FQGNSA. The CDR3 runs to 10 residues. CDR3 loop: CASSLTGNTF. DNA of the CDR3: TGTGCCAGCAGCCTAACAGGGAACACCTTC.

As concerns this clone: Other DNA sequences of this sample code for an identical CDR3. This chain uses TRBV19 with TRBJ2-3, with a tentative D call TRBD2 (5 bases). Trimming took off 0 bases at V and 1 base at J, with 11 bases between the two ends. The CDR3 is 16 amino acids. Germline V CDR1 and CDR2: LNHDA, SQIVND (reference sequence). CDR3 in amino acids: CASSIERPGGTDTQYF. CDR3 sequence (DNA): TGTGCCAGTAGTATAGAACGCCCCGGGGGCACAGATACGCAGTATTTT.

This clone was found once. This chain uses TRBV25-1 with TRBJ2-7, with a tentative D call TRBD2 (7 bases). Germline CDR1 MGHDK, CDR2 SYGVNS. The CDR3 extends over 13 amino acids. Trimming removed 11 bases at V and 6 bases at J, with 20 bases between. The CDR3: CAPGGGSGSEQYF. The CDR3 coding sequence is TGTGCCCCCGGGGGCGGGAGTGGTAGCGAGCAGTACTTC.

This chain joins TRBV29-1 and TRBJ1-1; 8 bases are a match to TRBD1. With 7 bases clipped from V and 5 bases from J, the junction kept 6 bases outside the gene matches. Germline CDR1 and CDR2: SQVTM and ANQGSEA. The CDR3 has 12 residues. This CDR3 is CSAVTGGTEAFF. Written as DNA, the CDR3 is TGCAGCGCGGTTACAGGGGGGACTGAAGCTTTCTTT.

The V and J genes are TRBV5-1 and TRBJ2-2; TRBD1 matches 7 bases. The germline V gene encodes CDR1 SGHRS and CDR2 YFSETQ. CDR3 length equals 16 residues. The V gene end was trimmed by 5 bases and the J gene end by 4 bases; junction bases not matched to a gene: 11. The CDR3 reads CASRERQGVGTGELFF. CDR3 in DNA: TGCGCCAGCAGGGAGAGACAGGGTGTTGGCACCGGGGAGCTGTTTTTT.

This rearrangement joins TRBV4-1 to TRBJ1-4, with TRBD1 matching 7 bases. The CDR3 sequence is 16 residues long. Germline-derived CDR1 and CDR2 are MGHRA and YSYEKL. V lost 4 bases, J lost 8 bases, and 13 bases stayed unmatched. CDR3 nucleotide sequence: TGCGCCAGCAGCCGTTGGGTCGAGGGGGCGTGGGAAAAACTGTTTTTT. Protein: CASSRWVEGAWEKLFF.

The V gene is TRBV5-5, the J gene TRBJ2-7; 9 nucleotides agree with TRBD1. This CDR3 region has 15 residues. Per germline, CDR1 SGHKS and CDR2 YYEKEE (reference sequence). With 4 bases clipped from V and 4 bases from J, the junction kept 9 bases outside the gene matches. This chain's CDR3 is CASSPGQGKGYEQYF. In DNA form, the CDR3 reads TGTGCCAGCAGCCCCGGACAGGGGAAGGGATACGAGCAGTACTTC.

V is TRBV5-1 and J is TRBJ1-4; D remains unclear. The length of the CDR3 is 16 residues. V lost 0 bases, J lost 7 bases, and 16 bases lay in between. CDR1 is SGHRS and CDR2 is YFSETQ in the germline V gene. The DNA for the CDR3 is TGCGCCAGCAGCTTGGCAGGCTCCTCGGTGGTTGAAAAACTGTTTTTT. Translating it yields CASSLAGSSVVEKLFF. Looking up the rest from reference TRBV5-1 and TRBJ1-4 gives the full variable domain: KAGVTQTPRYLIKTRGQQVTLSCSPISGHRSVSWYQQTPGQGLQFLFEYFSETQRNKGNFPGRFSGRQFSNSRSEMNVSTLELGDSALYLCASSLAGSSVVEKLFFGSGTQLSVL.

The rearrangement uses TRBV15 and TRBJ2-7, with 15 bases identical to TRBD2. CDR1 LNHNV and CDR2 YYDKDF come from the germline V gene (reference sequence). This CDR3 region has 19 residues. V shed 0 bases, J shed 5 bases, and the junction held 11 bases outside the gene matches. Here the CDR3 DNA reads TGTGCCACCAGCAGAGATACGGGACTAGCGGGAGGTCGTCATAACGAGCAGTACTTC. This sequence encodes CATSRDTGLAGGRHNEQYF.

The gene calls are TRBV5-1 and TRBJ1-2; TRBD1 matches 8 bases. The CDR3 runs 17 residues. Trimming removed 4 bases from V and 4 bases from J; junction bases left unmatched: 15. Germline V CDR1 and CDR2: SGHRS, YFSETQ. For the CDR3, the DNA is TGCGCCAGCAGCCCGAGTCCCCCGGGACAGGCGTTCTATGGCTACACCTTC. Protein product: CASSPSPPGQAFYGYTF.

This clone was seen at least ten times. The V gene is TRBV5-3, the J gene TRBJ2-1; D is unresolved. TRBV5-3 is designated an ORF whose function remains uncertain. CDR3 length: 15 residues. Trimming cost V 4 bases and J 3 bases, with 14 bases left between them. The CDR3 is CARSPAVAYYNEQFF. CDR3 nucleotide sequence: TGTGCCAGAAGCCCGGCGGTGGCGTACTACAATGAGCAGTTCTTC.

This sequence joins TRBV18 and TRBJ2-1; TRBD2 aligns across 10 bases. Trimming removed 5 bases from V and 5 bases from J; junction bases left unmatched: 3. This CDR3 spans 14 amino acids. Germline V gene data show CDR1 as KGHSH and CDR2 as LQKENI. The CDR3 loop is CASSAGLAHNEQFF. The CDR3 DNA sequence: TGTGCCAGCTCAGCGGGACTAGCGCACAATGAGCAGTTCTTC.

This clone was detected only once. The chain uses TRBV7-9 and TRBJ2-2, with 10 positions matching TRBD2. Germline assignment: CDR1 SEHNR and CDR2 FQNEAQ (reference sequence). The CDR3 covers 16 residues. Unmatched junction bases numbered 4, after V lost 3 bases and J lost 3 bases. CDR3 region: CASSFLAGVDTGELFF. The CDR3 bases are TGTGCCAGCAGCTTCCTAGCGGGAGTAGACACCGGGGAGCTGTTTTTT.

The V gene is TRBV7-2, the J gene TRBJ1-2; 7 nucleotides align to TRBD1. V dropped 0 bases and J dropped 4; count of bases not matched to a gene: 5. The CDR3 is made up of 15 amino acids. CDR1 is SGHTA, CDR2 FQGNSA, per germline. This chain's CDR3 is CASSLALTGPYGYTF. The CDR3 bases are TGTGCCAGCAGCTTAGCCCTGACAGGGCCCTATGGCTACACCTTC. Complete variable domain (other parts from reference TRBV7-2 and TRBJ1-2): GAGVSQSPSNKVTEKGKDVELRCDPISGHTALYWYRQSLGQGLEFLIYFQGNSAPDKSGLPSDRFSAERTGGSVSTLTIQRTQQEDSAVYLCASSLALTGPYGYTFGSGTRLTVV.

This clone has only a few counts. The rearrangement links TRBV18 to TRBJ2-2; TRBD2 agrees at 8 bases. The germline gives CDR1 KGHSH, CDR2 LQKENI. Trimming cost V 1 base and J 3 bases; bases outside gene matches: 4. This CDR3 contains 16 residues. The CDR3 is CASSPRLAGYTGELFF. Here the CDR3 DNA reads TGTGCCAGCTCACCACGCCTAGCGGGTTACACCGGGGAGCTGTTTTTT.

A remark on this clone: The same CDR3 also results from other DNA sequences found in this sample. This sequence joins TRBV24-1 and TRBJ1-5; unclear D gene. The CDR3 contains 12 residues. With 4 bases removed from V and 3 bases from J, the gap between germline ends came to 3 bases. Germline values: CDR1 KGHDR, CDR2 SFDVKD. Here the CDR3 reads CATSDSNQPQHF. CDR3 in DNA: TGTGCCACCAGTGACTCCAATCAGCCCCAGCATTTT.

This clone was found a few times. The chain is built from TRBV21-1 and TRBJ2-1; the D call TRBD2 from the table was never checked on the DNA. TRBV21-1 is marked as a pseudogene. The CDR3 is 16 amino acids. The CDR3 reads CASSTRTSGDPNEQFF. The CDR3 coding sequence is TGTGCCAGCAGCACACGGACTAGCGGGGACCCTAATGAGCAGTTCTTC.

J is TRBJ2-6 and V is TRBV7-9; TRBD2 agrees at 8 bases. The CDR3 loop spans 16 amino acids. The germline V gene has CDR1 SEHNR and CDR2 FQNEAQ (reference sequence). V dropped 5 bases and J dropped 3; count of bases not matched to a gene: 6. The CDR3 spells CASSASGGLGANVLTF. The CDR3 nucleotides are TGTGCCAGCAGCGCCTCGGGGGGGCTTGGGGCCAACGTCCTGACTTTC.

This chain connects TRBV24-1 to TRBJ2-1; 11 bases agree with TRBD2. Germline assignment: CDR1 KGHDR and CDR2 SFDVKD. V was clipped by 3 bases and J by 7 bases; unmatched bases: 10. This CDR3 spans 17 amino acids. The CDR3 spells CATSDRVAGGFLNEQFF. The CDR3 nucleotides are TGTGCCACCAGTGATCGGGTAGCGGGAGGGTTTTTGAATGAGCAGTTCTTC.